This record concerns one T cell receptor (beta chain) sequence. The data belong to a study of shared clonotypes between healthy human individuals. This CDR3 is 13 amino acids long. Per germline, CDR1 SGDLS and CDR2 YYNGEE. Trimming removed 4 bases from V and 7 bases from J; junction bases left unmatched: 7. The data were produced by immunoSEQ multiplex PCR, yet TCRdb's version contains in-frame clones alone and is incomplete. Of about 2.1 million clones in the sample, just over 90% are singletons; the top ten hold less than 2%. Selected positively for CCR7 and CD45RO-negative, naive CD8 cells excluded terminally differentiated effector memory CD45RA+ cells.

The sequenced sample was naive CD8+ T cells from PBMCs. This chain connects TRBV9 to TRBJ2-7; 8 nucleotides align to TRBD1. The receptor was isolated from a man younger than 35 in good health. Some clones in this sample may be carry-over from other donors' samples. In DNA, the CDR3 is TGTGCCAGCAGCCCCCGGACAGGGCGAGAGCAGTACTTC. This sequence encodes CASSPRTGREQYF.